The sequence of this T cell receptor (beta chain) was determined in a study of T-cell reconstitution after alpha-beta-depleted transplantation in children. Study conclusions and caveats: Reportedly, only several hundred clones from non-depleted graft cells drove alpha-beta T-cell counts at about two months. T-cell counts and diversity at one year post-transplant came mainly from newly produced T cells.

The CDR3 consists of 16 residues. CDR1 and CDR2 (germline): SGHVS, FQNEAQ. V was shortened by 5 bases and J by 0 bases, with 14 bases between the two germline ends. The authors prepared the TCRbeta library with unique molecular identifiers. TCRdb itself ran the PCR reads through MiXCR, one entry per CDR3 protein. Here the sample spans around 200,000 distinct CDR3 sequences, under 8.5% being singletons. A word on this clonotype: The antigen remains unidentified.

The chain uses TRBV7-8 and TRBJ1-3; D call uncertain. This clonotype originated in a male patient between 2 and 10 years old who had a stem cell transplant for acute myeloid leukemia, so the T cells may come from the graft donor. Sequences were derived from PBMCs, mostly from graft donor cells, sampled 360 days after TCRalphabeta/CD19-depleted stem cell transplant. The CDR3 DNA follows: TGTGCCAGCAGCCCTATGGCGGGCTTCTCTGGAAACACCATATATTTT. Its protein product is CASSPMAGFSGNTIYF.